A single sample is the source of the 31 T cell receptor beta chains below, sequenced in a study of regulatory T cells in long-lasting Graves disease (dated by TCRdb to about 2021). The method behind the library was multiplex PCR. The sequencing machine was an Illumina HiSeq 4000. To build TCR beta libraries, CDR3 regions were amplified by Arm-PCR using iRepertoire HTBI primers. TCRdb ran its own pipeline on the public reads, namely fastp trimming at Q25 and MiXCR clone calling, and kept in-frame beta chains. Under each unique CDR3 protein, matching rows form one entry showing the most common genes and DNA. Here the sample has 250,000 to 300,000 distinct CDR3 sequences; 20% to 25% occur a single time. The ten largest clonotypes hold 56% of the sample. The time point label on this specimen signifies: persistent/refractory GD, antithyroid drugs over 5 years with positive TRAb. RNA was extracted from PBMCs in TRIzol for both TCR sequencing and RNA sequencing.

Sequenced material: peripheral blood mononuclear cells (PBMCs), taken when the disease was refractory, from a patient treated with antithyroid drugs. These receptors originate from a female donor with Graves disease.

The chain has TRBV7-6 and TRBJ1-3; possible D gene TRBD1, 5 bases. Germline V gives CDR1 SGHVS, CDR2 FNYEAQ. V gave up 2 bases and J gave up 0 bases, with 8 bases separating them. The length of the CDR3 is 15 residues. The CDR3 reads CASSLLDSSGNTIYF. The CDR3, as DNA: TGTGCCAGCAGCTTATTAGACAGCTCTGGAAACACCATATATTTT.

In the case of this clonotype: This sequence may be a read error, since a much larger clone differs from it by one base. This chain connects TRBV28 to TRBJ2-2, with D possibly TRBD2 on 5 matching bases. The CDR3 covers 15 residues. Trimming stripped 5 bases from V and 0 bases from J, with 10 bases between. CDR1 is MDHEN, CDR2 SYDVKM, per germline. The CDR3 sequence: CASSGLSANTGELFF. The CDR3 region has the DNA TGTGCCAGCAGTGGACTGAGCGCGAACACCGGGGAGCTGTTTTTT.

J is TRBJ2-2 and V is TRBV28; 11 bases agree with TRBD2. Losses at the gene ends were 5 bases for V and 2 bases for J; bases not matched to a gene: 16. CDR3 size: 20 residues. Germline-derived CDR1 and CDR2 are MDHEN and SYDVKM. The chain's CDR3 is CASSPRSIAGGPLNTGELFF. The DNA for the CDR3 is TGTGCCAGCAGTCCAAGGAGTATAGCGGGAGGGCCCCTCAACACCGGGGAGCTGTTTTTT.

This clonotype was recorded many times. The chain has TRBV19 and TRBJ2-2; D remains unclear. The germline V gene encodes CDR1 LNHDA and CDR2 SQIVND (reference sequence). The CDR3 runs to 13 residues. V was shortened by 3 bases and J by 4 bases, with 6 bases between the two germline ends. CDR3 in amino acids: CASSIGGTGELFF. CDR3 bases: TGTGCCAGTAGTATTGGCGGCACCGGGGAGCTGTTTTTT.

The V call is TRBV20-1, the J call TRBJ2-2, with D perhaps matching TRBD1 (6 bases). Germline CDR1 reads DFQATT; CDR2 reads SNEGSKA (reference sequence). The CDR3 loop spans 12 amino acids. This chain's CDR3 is CSGQSKGGELFF. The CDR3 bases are TGCAGCGGACAGTCCAAGGGCGGGGAGCTGTTTTTT.

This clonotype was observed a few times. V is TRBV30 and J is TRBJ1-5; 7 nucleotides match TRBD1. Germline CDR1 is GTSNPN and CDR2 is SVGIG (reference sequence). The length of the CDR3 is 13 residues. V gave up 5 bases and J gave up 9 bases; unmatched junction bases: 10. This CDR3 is CAWGRDSRSPQHF. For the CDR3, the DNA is TGTGCCTGGGGGCGGGACAGCCGTTCGCCCCAGCATTTT.

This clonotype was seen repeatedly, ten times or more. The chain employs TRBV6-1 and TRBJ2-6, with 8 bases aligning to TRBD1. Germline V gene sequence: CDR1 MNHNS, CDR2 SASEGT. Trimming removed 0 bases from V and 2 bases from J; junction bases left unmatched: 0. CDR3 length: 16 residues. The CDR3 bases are TGTGCCAGCAGTGAAGCGACAGGGGCTGGGGCCAACGTCCTGACTTTC. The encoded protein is CASSEATGAGANVLTF.

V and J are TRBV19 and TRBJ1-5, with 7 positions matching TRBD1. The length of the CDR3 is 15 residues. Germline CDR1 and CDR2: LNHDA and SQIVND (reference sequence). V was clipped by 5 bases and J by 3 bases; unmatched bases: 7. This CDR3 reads CASSWDSSSNQPQHF. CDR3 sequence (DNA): TGTGCCAGTAGTTGGGACAGCTCTTCCAATCAGCCCCAGCATTTT.

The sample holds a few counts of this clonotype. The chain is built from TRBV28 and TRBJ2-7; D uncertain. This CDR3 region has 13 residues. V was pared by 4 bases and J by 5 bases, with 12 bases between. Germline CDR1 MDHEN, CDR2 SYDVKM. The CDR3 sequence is CASSWPNSDEQYF. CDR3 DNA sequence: TGTGCCAGCAGTTGGCCGAACAGTGACGAGCAGTACTTC.

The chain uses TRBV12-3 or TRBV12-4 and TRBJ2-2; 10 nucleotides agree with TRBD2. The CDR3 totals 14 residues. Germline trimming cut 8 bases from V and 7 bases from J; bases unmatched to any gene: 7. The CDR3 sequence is CASFTSGTVGELFF. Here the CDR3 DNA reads TGTGCCAGCTTCACTAGCGGGACGGTCGGGGAGCTGTTTTTT.

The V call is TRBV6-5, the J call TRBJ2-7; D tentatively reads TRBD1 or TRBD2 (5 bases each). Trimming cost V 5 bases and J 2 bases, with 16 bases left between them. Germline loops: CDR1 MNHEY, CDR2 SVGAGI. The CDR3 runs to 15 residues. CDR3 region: CASSEGSGRTYEQYF. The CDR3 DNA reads TGTGCCAGCAGTGAGGGGTCAGGCAGGACCTACGAGCAGTACTTC.

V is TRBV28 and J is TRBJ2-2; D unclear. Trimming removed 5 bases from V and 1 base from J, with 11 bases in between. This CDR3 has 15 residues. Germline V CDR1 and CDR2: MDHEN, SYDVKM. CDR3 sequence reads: CASSLHTRNTGELFF. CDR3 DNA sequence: TGTGCCAGCAGTCTTCACACCCGGAACACCGGGGAGCTGTTTTTT.

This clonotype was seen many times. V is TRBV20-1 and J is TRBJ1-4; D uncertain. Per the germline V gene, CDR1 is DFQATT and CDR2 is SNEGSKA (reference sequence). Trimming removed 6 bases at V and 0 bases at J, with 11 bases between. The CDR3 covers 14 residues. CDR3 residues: CSAGRPPTNEKLFF. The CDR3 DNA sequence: TGCAGTGCGGGGAGACCTCCAACTAATGAAAAACTGTTTTTT.

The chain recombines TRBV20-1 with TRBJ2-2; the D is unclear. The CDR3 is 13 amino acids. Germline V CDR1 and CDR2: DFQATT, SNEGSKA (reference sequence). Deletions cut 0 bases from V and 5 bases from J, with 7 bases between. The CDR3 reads CSARDHGTGELFF. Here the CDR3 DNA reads TGCAGTGCTAGAGATCACGGGACCGGGGAGCTGTTTTTT.

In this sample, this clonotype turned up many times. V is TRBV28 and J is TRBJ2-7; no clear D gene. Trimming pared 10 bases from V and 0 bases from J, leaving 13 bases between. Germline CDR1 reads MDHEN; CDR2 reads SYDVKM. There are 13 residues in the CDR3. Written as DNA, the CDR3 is TGTGCCATCCAGAAAGGAGTCTCCTACGAGCAGTACTTC. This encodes CAIQKGVSYEQYF.

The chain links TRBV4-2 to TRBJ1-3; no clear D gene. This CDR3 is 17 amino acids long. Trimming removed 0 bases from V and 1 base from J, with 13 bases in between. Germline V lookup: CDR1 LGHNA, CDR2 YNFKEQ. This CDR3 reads CASSQDFRPGSGNTIYF. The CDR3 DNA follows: TGTGCCAGCAGCCAAGATTTCCGCCCGGGTTCTGGAAACACCATATATTTT.

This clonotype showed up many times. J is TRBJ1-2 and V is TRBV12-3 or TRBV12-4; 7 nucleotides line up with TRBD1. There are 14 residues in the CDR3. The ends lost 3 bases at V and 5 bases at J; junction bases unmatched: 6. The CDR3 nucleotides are TGTGCCAGCAGTTTGAGGGGGCGGTGGTATGGCTACACCTTC. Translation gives CASSLRGRWYGYTF.

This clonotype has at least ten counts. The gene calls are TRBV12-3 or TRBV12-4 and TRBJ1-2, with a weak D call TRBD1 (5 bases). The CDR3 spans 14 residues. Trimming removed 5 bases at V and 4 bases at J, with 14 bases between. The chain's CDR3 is CASSRSKGVYGYTF. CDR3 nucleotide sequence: TGTGCCAGCAGTCGATCCAAAGGGGTCTATGGCTACACCTTC.

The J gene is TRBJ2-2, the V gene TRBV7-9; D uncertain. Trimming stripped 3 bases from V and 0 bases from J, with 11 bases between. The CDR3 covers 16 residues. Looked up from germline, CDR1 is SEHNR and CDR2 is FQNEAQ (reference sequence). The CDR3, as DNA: TGTGCCAGCAGCTTCGTGCAGTTTTCGAACACCGGGGAGCTGTTTTTT. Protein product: CASSFVQFSNTGELFF.

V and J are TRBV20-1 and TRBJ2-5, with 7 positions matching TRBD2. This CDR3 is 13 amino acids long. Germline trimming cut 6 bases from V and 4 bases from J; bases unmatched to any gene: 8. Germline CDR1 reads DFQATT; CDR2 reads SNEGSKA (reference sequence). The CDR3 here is CSAPMGEGETQYF. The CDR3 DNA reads TGCAGTGCCCCCATGGGGGAGGGAGAGACCCAGTACTTC.

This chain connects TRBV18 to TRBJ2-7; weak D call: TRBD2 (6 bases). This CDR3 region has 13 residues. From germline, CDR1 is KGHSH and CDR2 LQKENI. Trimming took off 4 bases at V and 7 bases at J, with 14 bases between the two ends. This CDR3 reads CASSLNEGGEQYF. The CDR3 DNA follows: TGTGCCAGCTCACTGAATGAGGGAGGAGAGCAGTACTTC. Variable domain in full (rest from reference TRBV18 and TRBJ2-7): NAGVMQNPRHLVRRRGQEARLRCSPMKGHSHVYWYRQLPEEGLKFMVYLQKENIIDESGMPKERFSAEFPKEGPSILRIQQVVRGDSAAYFCASSLNEGGEQYFGPGTRLTVT.

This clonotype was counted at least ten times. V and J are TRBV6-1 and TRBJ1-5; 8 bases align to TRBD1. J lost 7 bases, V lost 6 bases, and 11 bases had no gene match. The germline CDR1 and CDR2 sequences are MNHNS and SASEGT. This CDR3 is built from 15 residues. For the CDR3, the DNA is TGTGCCAGCAGCCCGGACAGGGAAGTTCGACAGCCCCAGCATTTT. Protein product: CASSPDREVRQPQHF.

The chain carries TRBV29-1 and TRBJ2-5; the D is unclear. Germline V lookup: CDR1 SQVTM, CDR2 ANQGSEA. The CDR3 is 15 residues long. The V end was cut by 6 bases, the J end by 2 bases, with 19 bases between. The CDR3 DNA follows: TGCAGCGTGGAGACTCACCGAGATTCACAAGAGACCCAGTACTTC. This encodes CSVETHRDSQETQYF.

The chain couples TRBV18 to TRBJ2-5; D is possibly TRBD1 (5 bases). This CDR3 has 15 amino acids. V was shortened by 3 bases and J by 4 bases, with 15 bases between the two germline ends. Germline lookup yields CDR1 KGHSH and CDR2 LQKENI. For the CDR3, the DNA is TGTGCCAGCTCACCGACGGCTCTAGGGGTAGAGACCCAGTACTTC. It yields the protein CASSPTALGVETQYF.

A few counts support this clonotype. The CDR3 sequence is CSALRPVSSSGNTIYF. The CDR3 DNA reads as TGCAGTGCCCTCAGACCAGTTTCGAGCTCTGGAAACACCATATATTTT. This sequence joins TRBV20-1 and TRBJ1-3; D unresolved. V shed 6 bases and J shed 0 bases, with 18 bases lying between them. Germline V gene lookup returns CDR1 DFQATT and CDR2 SNEGSKA (reference sequence). This CDR3 spans 16 amino acids.

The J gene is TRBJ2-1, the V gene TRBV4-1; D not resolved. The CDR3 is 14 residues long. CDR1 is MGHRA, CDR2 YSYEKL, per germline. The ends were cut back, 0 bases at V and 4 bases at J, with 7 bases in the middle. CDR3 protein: CASSQEGSYNEQFF. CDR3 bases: TGCGCCAGCAGCCAAGAGGGAAGTTACAATGAGCAGTTCTTC.

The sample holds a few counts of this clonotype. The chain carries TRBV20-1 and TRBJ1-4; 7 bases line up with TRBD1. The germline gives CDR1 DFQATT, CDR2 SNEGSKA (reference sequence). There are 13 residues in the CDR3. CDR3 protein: CSLATGNGEKLFF. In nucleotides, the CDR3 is TGCAGCCTAGCGACAGGGAATGGGGAAAAACTGTTTTTT.

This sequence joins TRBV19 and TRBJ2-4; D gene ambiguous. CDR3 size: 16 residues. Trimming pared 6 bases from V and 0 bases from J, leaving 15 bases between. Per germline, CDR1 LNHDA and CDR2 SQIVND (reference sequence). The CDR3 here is CASRPDTWLAKNIQYF. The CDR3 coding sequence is TGTGCCAGTAGACCCGACACCTGGTTAGCCAAAAACATTCAGTACTTC.

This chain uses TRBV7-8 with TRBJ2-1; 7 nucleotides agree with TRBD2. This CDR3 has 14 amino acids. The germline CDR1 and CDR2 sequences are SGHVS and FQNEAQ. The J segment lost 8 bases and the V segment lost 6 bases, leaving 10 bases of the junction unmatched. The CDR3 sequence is CASSRRTSFHEQFF. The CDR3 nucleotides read TGTGCCAGCAGTAGAAGGACTAGTTTCCATGAGCAGTTCTTC.

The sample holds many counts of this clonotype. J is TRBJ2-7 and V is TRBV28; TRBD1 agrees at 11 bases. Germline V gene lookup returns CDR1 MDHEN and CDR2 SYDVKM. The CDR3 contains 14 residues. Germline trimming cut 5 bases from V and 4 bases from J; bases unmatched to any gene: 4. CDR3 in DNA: TGTGCCAGCAGTCGGCGGGACAGGGGGTACGAGCAGTACTTC. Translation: CASSRRDRGYEQYF. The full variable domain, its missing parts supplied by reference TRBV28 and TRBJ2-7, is DVKVTQSSRYLVKRTGEKVFLECVQDMDHENMFWYRQDPGLGLRLIYFSYDVKMKEKGDIPEGYSVSREKKERFSLILESASTNQTSMYLCASSRRDRGYEQYFGPGTRLTVT.

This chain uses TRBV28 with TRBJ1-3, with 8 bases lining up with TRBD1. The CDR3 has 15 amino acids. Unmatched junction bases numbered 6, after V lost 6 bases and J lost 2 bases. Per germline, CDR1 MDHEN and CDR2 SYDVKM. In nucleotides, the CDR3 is TGTGCCAGCAGCCCTTGGACAGGGACTGGAAACACCATATATTTT. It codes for CASSPWTGTGNTIYF.